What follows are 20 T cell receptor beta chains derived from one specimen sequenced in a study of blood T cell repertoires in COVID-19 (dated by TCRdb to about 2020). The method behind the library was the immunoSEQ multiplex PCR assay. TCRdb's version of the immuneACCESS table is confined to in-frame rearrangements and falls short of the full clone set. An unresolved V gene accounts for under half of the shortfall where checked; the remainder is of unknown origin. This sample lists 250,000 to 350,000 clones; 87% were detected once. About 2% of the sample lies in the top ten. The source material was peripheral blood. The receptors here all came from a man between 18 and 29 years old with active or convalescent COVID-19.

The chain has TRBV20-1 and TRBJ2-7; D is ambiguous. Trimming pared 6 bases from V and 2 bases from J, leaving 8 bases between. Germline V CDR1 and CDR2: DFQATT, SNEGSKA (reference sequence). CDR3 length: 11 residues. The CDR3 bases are TGCAGTGCGAGTGTCACCTACGAGCAGTACTTC. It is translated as CSASVTYEQYF.

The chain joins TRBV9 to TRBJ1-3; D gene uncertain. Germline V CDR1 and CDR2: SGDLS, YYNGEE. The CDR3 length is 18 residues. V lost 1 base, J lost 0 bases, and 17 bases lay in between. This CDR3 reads CASSVSQVERSSGNTIYF. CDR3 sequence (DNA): TGTGCCAGCAGCGTAAGCCAGGTTGAACGTAGCTCTGGAAACACCATATATTTT.

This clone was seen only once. CDR3 nucleotide sequence: TGTGCCAGCAGCGTTGGAGACTATAGCAATCAGCCCCAGCATTTT. Translating it yields CASSVGDYSNQPQHF. The V and J genes are TRBV9 and TRBJ1-5; D remains ambiguous. The CDR3 totals 15 residues. The germline CDR1 and CDR2 sequences are SGDLS and YYNGEE. The ends were cut back, 2 bases at V and 0 bases at J, with 9 bases in the middle.

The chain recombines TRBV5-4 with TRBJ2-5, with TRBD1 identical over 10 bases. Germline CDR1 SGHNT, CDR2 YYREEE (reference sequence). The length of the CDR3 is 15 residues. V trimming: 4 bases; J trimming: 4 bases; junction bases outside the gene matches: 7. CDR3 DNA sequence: TGTGCCAGCAGCCTTGGACAGGGGGTTCGAGAGACCCAGTACTTC. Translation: CASSLGQGVRETQYF.

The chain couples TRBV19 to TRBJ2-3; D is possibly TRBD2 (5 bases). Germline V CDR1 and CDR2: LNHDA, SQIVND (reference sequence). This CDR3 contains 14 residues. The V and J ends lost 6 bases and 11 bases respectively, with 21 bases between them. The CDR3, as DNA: TGTGCCAGTAGCCCCACCTATACGGTACTAGAGCAGTATTTT. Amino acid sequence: CASSPTYTVLEQYF.

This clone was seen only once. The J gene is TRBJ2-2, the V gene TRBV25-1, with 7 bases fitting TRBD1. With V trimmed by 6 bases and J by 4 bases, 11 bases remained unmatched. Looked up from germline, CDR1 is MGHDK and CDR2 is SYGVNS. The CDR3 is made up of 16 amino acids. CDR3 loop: CASSDLARGFTGELFF. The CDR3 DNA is TGTGCCAGCAGCGATCTGGCCAGGGGGTTCACCGGGGAGCTGTTTTTT. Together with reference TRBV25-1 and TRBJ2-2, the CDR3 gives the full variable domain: EADIYQTPRYLVIGTGKKITLECSQTMGHDKMYWYQQDPGMELHLIHYSYGVNSTEKGDLSSESTVSRIRTEHFPLTLESARPSHTSQYLCASSDLARGFTGELFFGEGSRLTVL.

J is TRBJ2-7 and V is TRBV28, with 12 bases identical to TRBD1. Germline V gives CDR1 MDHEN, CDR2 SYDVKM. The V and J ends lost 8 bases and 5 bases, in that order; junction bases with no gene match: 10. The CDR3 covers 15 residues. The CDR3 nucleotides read TGTGCCAGCTCTTCCCCCGGGACAGGGGGCCACGAGCAGTACTTC. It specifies CASSSPGTGGHEQYF.

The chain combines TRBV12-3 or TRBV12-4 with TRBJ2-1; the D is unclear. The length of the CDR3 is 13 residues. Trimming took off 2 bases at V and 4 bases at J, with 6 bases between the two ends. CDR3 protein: CASSLIQYNEQFF. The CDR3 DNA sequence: TGTGCCAGCAGTTTAATTCAGTACAATGAGCAGTTCTTC.

The CDR3 region has the DNA TGCAGTGCTAGTGGCCCGGGGAGCCACGGTACGCAGTATTTT. Translating it yields CSASGPGSHGTQYF. The genes are TRBV20-1 and TRBJ2-3; a weak D match, TRBD2 (5 bases). The V end was cut by 3 bases, the J end by 8 bases, with 18 bases between. CDR1 is DFQATT and CDR2 is SNEGSKA in the germline V gene (reference sequence). The CDR3 is made up of 14 amino acids.

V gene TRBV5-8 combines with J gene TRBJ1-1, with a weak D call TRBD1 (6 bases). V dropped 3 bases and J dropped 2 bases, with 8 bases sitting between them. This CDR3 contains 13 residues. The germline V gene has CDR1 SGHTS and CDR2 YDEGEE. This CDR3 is CASSWDTNTEAFF. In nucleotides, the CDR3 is TGTGCCAGCAGCTGGGACACCAACACTGAAGCTTTCTTT.

CDR3 residues: CASSHPDRAHGYTF. The CDR3 DNA is TGTGCCAGCAGCCACCCCGACAGGGCTCATGGCTACACCTTC. This chain connects TRBV9 to TRBJ1-2, with 7 bases matching TRBD1. This CDR3 is built from 14 residues. The junction had 9 bases not matched to a gene; V was cut back by 4 bases and J by 6 bases. In germline, CDR1 is SGDLS, CDR2 YYNGEE.

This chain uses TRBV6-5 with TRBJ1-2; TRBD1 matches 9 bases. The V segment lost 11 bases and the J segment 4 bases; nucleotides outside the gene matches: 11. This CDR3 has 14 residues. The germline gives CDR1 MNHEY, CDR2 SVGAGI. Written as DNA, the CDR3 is TGTGCCGGACGAAACAGGGGGCGAGGCTATGGCTACACCTTC. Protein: CAGRNRGRGYGYTF.

The CDR3 DNA reads as TGTGCCAGTAGTGCCTCCCTACTAGCGGGGGACGCGGGGGAGCAGTACTTC. This encodes CASSASLLAGDAGEQYF. The chain has TRBV19 and TRBJ2-7; 11 nucleotides match TRBD2. The germline V gene has CDR1 LNHDA and CDR2 SQIVND (reference sequence). This CDR3 region has 17 residues. V trimming: 5 bases; J trimming: 7 bases; junction bases outside the gene matches: 16.

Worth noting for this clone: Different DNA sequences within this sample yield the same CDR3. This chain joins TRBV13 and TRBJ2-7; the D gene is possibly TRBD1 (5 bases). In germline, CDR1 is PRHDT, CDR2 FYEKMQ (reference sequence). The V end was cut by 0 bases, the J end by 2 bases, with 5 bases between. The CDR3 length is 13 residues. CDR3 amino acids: CASSLGTAYEQYF. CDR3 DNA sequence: TGTGCCAGCAGCTTAGGGACAGCCTACGAGCAGTACTTC.

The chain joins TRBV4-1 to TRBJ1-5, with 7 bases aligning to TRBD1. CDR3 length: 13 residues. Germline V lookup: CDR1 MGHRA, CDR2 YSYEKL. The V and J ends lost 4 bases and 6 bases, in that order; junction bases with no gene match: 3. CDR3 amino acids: CASSLDRAQPQHF. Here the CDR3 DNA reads TGCGCCAGCAGCCTCGACAGGGCTCAGCCCCAGCATTTT.

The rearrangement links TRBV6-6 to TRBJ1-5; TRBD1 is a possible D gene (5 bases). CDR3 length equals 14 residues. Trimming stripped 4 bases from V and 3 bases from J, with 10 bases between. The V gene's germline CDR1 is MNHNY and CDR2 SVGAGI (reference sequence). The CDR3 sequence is CASSWGQHNQPQHF. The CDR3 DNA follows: TGTGCCAGCAGTTGGGGCCAACACAATCAGCCCCAGCATTTT.

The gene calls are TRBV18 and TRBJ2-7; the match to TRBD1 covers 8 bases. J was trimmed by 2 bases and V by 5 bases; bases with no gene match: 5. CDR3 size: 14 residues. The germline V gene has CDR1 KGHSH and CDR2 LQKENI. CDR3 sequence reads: CASSIGTGTYEQYF. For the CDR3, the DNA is TGTGCCAGCTCAATCGGGACAGGAACCTACGAGCAGTACTTC.

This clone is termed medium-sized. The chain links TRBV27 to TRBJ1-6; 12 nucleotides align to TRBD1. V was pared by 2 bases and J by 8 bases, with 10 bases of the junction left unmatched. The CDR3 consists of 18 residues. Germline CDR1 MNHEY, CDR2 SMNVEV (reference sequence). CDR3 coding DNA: TGTGCCAGCAGTTTACTGGGACAGGGGGCGCTTGGAGATTCACCCCTCCACTTT. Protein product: CASSLLGQGALGDSPLHF.

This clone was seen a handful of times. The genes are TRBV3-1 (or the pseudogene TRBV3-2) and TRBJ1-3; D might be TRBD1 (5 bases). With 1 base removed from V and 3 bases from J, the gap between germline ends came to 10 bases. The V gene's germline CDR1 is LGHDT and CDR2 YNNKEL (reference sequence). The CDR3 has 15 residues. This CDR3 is CASSQGGTGGNTIYF. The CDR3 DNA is TGTGCCAGCAGCCAAGGTGGTACAGGTGGAAACACCATATATTTT.

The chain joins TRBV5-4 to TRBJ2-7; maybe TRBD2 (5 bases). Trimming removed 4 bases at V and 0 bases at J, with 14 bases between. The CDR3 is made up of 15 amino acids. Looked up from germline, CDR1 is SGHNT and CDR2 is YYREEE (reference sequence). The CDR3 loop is CASSARVGNSYEQYF. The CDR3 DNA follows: TGTGCCAGCAGCGCGCGGGTGGGGAACTCCTACGAGCAGTACTTC.